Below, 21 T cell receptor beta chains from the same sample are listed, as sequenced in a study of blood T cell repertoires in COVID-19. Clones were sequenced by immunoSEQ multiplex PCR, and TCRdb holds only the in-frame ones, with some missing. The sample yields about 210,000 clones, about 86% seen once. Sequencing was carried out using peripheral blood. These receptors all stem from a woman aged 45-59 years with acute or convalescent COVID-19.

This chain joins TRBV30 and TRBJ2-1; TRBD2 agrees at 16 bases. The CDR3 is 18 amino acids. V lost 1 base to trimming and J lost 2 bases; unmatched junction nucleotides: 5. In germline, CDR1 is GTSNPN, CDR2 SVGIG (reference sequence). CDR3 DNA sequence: TGTGCCTGGAGTGGGGGACTAGCGGGAGGGTCCCCCTACAATGAGCAGTTCTTC. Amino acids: CAWSGGLAGGSPYNEQFF.

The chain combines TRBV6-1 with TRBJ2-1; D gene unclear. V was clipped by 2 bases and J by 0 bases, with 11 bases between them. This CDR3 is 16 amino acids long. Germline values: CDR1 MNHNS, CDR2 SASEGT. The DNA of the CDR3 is TGTGCCAGCAGTGAATTCGATCGGAGCTCCTACAATGAGCAGTTCTTC. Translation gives CASSEFDRSSYNEQFF.

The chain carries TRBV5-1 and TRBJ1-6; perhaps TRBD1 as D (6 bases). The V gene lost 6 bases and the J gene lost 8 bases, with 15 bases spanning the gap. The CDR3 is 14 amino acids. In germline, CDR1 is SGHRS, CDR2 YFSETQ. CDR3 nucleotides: TGCGCCAGCATGGCAGGGGTTGGGGATTCACCCCTCCACTTT. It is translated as CASMAGVGDSPLHF.

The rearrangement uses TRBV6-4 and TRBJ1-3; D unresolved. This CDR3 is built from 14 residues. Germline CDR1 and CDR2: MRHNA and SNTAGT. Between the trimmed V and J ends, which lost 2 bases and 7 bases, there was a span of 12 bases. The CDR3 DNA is TGTGCCAGCAGTGACCCCTATGCCGGGAACACCATATATTTT. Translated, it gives CASSDPYAGNTIYF.

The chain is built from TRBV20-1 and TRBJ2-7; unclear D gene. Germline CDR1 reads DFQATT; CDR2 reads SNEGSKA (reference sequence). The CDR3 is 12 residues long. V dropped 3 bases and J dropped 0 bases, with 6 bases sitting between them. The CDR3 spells CSASLGSYEQYF. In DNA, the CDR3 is TGCAGTGCTAGTCTCGGCTCCTACGAGCAGTACTTC.

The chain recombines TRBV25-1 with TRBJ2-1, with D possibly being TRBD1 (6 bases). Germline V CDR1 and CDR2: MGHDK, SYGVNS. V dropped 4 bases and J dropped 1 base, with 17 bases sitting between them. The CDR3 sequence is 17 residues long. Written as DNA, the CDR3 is TGTGCCAGCAGTGGACCTCCGGGTGACAGGTCCTACAATGAGCAGTTCTTC. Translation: CASSGPPGDRSYNEQFF.

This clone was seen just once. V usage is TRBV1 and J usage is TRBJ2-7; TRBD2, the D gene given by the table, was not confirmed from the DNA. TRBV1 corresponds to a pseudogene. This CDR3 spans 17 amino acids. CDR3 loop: CTSSQDRSGADSYEQYF. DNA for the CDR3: TGCACCAGCAGCCAAGACCGTAGCGGGGCAGACTCCTACGAGCAGTACTTC.

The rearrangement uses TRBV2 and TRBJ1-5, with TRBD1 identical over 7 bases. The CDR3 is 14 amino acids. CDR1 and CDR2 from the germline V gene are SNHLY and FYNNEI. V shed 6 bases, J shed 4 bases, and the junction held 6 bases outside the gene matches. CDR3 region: CASRDLRGNQPQHF. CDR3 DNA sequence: TGTGCCAGCAGAGACCTCAGGGGGAATCAGCCCCAGCATTTT. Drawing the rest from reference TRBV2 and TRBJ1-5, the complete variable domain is EPEVTQTPSHQVTQMGQEVILRCVPISNHLYFYWYRQILGQKVEFLVSFYNNEISEKSEIFDDQFSVERPDGSNFTLKIRSTKLEDSAMYFCASRDLRGNQPQHFGDGTRLSIL.

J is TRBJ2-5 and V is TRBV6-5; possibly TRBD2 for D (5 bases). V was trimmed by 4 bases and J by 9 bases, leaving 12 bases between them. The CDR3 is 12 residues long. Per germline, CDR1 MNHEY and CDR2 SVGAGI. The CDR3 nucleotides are TGTGCCAGCAGTTTTGGAGGACGGGCCCAGTACTTC. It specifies CASSFGGRAQYF.

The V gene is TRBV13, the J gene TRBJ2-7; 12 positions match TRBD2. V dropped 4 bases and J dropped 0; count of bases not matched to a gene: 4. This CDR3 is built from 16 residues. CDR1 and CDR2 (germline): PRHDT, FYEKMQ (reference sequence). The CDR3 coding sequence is TGTGCCAGCAGCTCCCCTAGCGGGAGGGCCTCCTACGAGCAGTACTTC. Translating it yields CASSSPSGRASYEQYF.

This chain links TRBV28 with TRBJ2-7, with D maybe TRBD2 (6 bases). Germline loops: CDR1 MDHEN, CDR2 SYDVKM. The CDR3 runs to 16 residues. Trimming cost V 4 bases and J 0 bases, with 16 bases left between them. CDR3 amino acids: CASSSLAAASSYEQYF. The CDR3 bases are TGTGCCAGCAGTTCCTTAGCGGCCGCGTCCTCCTACGAGCAGTACTTC.

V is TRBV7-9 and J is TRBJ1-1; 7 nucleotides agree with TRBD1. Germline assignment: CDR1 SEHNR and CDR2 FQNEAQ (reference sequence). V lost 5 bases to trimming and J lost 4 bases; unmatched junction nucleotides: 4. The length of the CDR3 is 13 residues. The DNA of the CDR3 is TGTGCCAGCAGCCTCCGACAGGGCACTGAAGCTTTCTTT. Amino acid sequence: CASSLRQGTEAFF.

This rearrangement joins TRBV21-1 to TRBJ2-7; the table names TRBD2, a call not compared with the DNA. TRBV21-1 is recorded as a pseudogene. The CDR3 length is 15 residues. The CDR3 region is CASSKGRRVNYEQYF. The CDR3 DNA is TGTGCCAGCAGCAAAGGCAGGCGGGTCAACTACGAGCAGTACTTC.

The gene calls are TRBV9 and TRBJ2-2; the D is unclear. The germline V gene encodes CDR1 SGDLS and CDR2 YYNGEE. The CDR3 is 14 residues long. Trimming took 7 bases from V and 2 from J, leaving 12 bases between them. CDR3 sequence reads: CASGRVANTGELFF. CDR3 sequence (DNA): TGTGCCAGCGGTCGAGTTGCCAACACCGGGGAGCTGTTTTTT.

CDR3 region: CASSDPVPNSYGYTF. The CDR3, as DNA: TGTGCCAGCAGTGACCCGGTTCCGAACAGCTATGGCTACACCTTC. This chain connects TRBV6-1 to TRBJ1-2; no firm D call. Germline CDR1 is MNHNS and CDR2 is SASEGT. V shed 3 bases and J shed 4 bases, with 15 bases lying between them. This CDR3 spans 15 amino acids.

DNA of the CDR3: TGTGCCAGCAGCGTACGGGAGGGCTCCTACAATGAGCAGTTCTTC. Protein: CASSVREGSYNEQFF. The chain is built from TRBV9 and TRBJ2-1; TRBD2 matches 8 bases. The germline V gene encodes CDR1 SGDLS and CDR2 YYNGEE. The CDR3 is 15 amino acids. Germline trimming cut 1 base from V and 0 bases from J; bases unmatched to any gene: 0.

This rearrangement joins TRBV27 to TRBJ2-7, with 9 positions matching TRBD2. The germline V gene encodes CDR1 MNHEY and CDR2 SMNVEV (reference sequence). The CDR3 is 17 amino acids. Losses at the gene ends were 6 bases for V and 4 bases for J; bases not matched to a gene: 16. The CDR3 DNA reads TGTGCCAGCAGCTTTCGTTTTGGAGCGGGAGGTAGTTACGAGCAGTACTTC. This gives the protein CASSFRFGAGGSYEQYF.

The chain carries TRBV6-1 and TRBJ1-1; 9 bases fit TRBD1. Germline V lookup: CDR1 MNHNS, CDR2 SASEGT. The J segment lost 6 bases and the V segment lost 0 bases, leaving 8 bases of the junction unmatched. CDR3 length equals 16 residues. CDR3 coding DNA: TGTGCCAGCAGTGAAGCAACGGACAGGGGATCCGCTGAAGCTTTCTTT. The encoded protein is CASSEATDRGSAEAFF.

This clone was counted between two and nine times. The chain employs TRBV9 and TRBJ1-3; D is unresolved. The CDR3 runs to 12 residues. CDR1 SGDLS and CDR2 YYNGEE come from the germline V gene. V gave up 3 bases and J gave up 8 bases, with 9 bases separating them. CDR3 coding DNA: TGTGCCAGCAGCGCTACCGAGGACACCATATATTTT. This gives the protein CASSATEDTIYF.

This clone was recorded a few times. The CDR3 coding sequence is TGTGCCAGCAGTCGCGGCGGGCTAGCCGGAAACAATGAGCAGTTCTTC. Translated, it gives CASSRGGLAGNNEQFF. J is TRBJ2-1 and V is TRBV5-4; D is possibly TRBD2 (5 bases). Germline V gene lookup returns CDR1 SGHNT and CDR2 YYREEE (reference sequence). CDR3 length: 16 residues. The V gene lost 5 bases and the J gene lost 5 bases, with 20 bases spanning the gap.

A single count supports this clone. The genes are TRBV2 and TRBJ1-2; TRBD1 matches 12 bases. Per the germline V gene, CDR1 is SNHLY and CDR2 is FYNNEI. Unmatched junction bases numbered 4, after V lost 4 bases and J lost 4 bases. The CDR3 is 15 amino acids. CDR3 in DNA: TGTGCCAGCAGTGCGGGGACAGGGGGCGCCTATGGCTACACCTTC. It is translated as CASSAGTGGAYGYTF. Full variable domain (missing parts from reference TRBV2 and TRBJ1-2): EPEVTQTPSHQVTQMGQEVILRCVPISNHLYFYWYRQILGQKVEFLVSFYNNEISEKSEIFDDQFSVERPDGSNFTLKIRSTKLEDSAMYFCASSAGTGGAYGYTFGSGTRLTVV.